This T cell receptor (beta chain) was observed in a study of cytomegalovirus exposure and HLA in healthy donors. Regarding the study as a whole: TCR beta sequences reportedly predicted most subjects' HLA-A and HLA-B alleles accurately. When a later analysis was performed, an Asian-associated ancestry cluster reportedly had fewer N-insertions than the roughly 700-donor mean. Among TCR beta chains of equal frequency, HLA-associated ones were more clonally expanded in a later analysis.

This CDR3 is built from 16 residues. Germline V CDR1 and CDR2: SGDLS, YYNGEE. V lost 2 bases, J lost 5 bases, and 4 bases stayed unmatched. Concerning this clone: As yet, its antigen is unknown.

The PCR used 60 Vbeta and 13 Jbeta primers. Generated by immunoSEQ multiplex PCR, the TCRdb table keeps only in-frame clones and is missing some. The sample lists 70,000 to 95,000 clones, 75% to 85% occurring once. This TCR was recovered from a woman aged 25-40 years in good health and CMV-seronegative. The specimen was PBMCs. V gene TRBV9 combines with J gene TRBJ2-3; TRBD2 matches at 14 bases. CDR3 nucleotide sequence: TGTGCCAGCAGCGTCCGACTAGCGGGAGGGGGAGATACGCAGTATTTT. Protein sequence: CASSVRLAGGGDTQYF.